This TCR beta chain was observed in a study of cytomegalovirus exposure and HLA in healthy donors. Study observations and caveats: High specificity and sensitivity for cytomegalovirus status were reported for the classifier. The authors excluded some V segments, including TRBV6-2 and TRBV6-3, as indistinguishable.

Comments on this clone: The target antigen is unknown.

CDR3 length equals 15 residues. Germline assignment: CDR1 MGHRA and CDR2 YSYEKL. Between the trimmed V and J ends, which lost 4 bases and 3 bases, there was a span of 13 bases. The PCR made use of 60 Vbeta and 13 Jbeta primers. Assay: immunoSEQ multiplex PCR; the TCRdb copy retains only in-frame clones and omits some. The repertoire holds some 100,000 clones, with over 60% as singletons. This chain uses TRBV4-1 with TRBJ1-5; maybe TRBD1 (5 bases). This sequence originates from a female donor in good health and CMV-seropositive. What was sequenced was PBMCs. The CDR3 sequence: CASSRSDTNNQPQHF. The CDR3 nucleotides read TGCGCCAGCAGCCGGTCGGACACAAACAATCAGCCCCAGCATTTT.